This TCR beta chain was documented in a study of human T cells and chemical hapten exposure. As originally analysed: Sample TCR totals centred on a median of around 100,000, ranging roughly 23,224 to 700,000. Each CDR3 protein is one row after TCRdb ran MiXCR on the RACE reads. For this entry, the V and J calls and clone size follow TCRdb and not the study's own pipeline. The sample lists 55,000 to 75,000 distinct CDR3 sequences, 9.5% to 15% seen once, with 2.4% in the top ten. The time point is: patch test 3, about 24 weeks after DPC sensitization. As for treatment: therapeutic diphenylcyclopropenone sensitization with weekly scalp DPC. Relative to its sample, this clonotype is medium-sized. CDR1 and CDR2 (germline): MNHNY, SVGAGI (reference sequence). V lost 4 bases and J lost 2, with 15 bases in between. The CDR3 covers 15 residues.

Sequences were derived from whole blood, sampled in connection with sensitization to the hapten diphenylcyclopropenone (DPC). This TCR derives from a man in his thirties or forties with alopecia areata. Some clones in this sample may be carry-over from other donors' samples. The chain is built from TRBV6-6 and TRBJ2-7; D tentatively reads TRBD1 or TRBD2 (5 bases each). The CDR3 nucleotides are TGTGCCAGCAGTTCCACGAGGGACGGGCCCTACGAGCAGTACTTC. Its translation is CASSSTRDGPYEQYF.